Listed here is a single T cell receptor beta chain. The antigen is unknown. This sample was included in a study of cytomegalovirus exposure and HLA in healthy donors. PCR involved 60 Vbeta and 13 Jbeta primers. Profiled with immunoSEQ multiplex PCR; TCRdb holds only in-frame clones, not every one. This table has roughly 130,000 clones, about 8.5% appearing once. Study-level results: For most TCR beta V segments, an earlier analysis put the productive rate at about 87% or about 30% of the time.

Germline V gene data show CDR1 as MNHNS and CDR2 as SASEGT. Unmatched junction bases numbered 7, after V lost 2 bases and J lost 7 bases. This CDR3 spans 15 amino acids. The rearrangement joins TRBV6-1 to TRBJ1-4; the match to TRBD1 covers 7 bases. The clonotype was recovered from a middle-aged man in good health and CMV-seronegative. What was sequenced was PBMCs. CDR3 protein: CASSERRGPFEKLFF. CDR3 coding DNA: TGTGCCAGCAGTGAAAGGAGGGGGCCTTTTGAAAAACTGTTTTTT.